The rows below give T cell receptor beta chains drawn from one sample of a study of CD8+CD57+ T cells in acquired aplastic anemia. TCRdb reprocessed the reads via MiXCR and lists one record per CDR3 protein. The table has about 75,000 distinct CDR3 sequences, about 70% seen once. The sequencing input was sorted CD4+, CD8+, or CD8+CD57+ T cells (not recorded which) from PBMCs. Receptors were obtained from a human donor with aplastic anemia. The CDR3 runs from the conserved cysteine through the conserved F or W. Each record gives: J gene, D gene, V gene, clone size, CDR3 DNA, CDR3 protein. The D gene is left open where the match is weak. Rows may omit the clone size; those that give it use once, few, many or a size class.

>TRBJ2-1|NA|TRBV10-3|NA
TGTGCCATCACCGCGAGGGAAGGTTACAATGAGCAGTTCTTC
CAITAREGYNEQFF
>TRBJ2-1|TRBD2|TRBV15|few
TGTGCCACCAGCAGACCTAGCGGGGGCAAACCTAATGAGCAGTTCTTC
CATSRPSGGKPNEQFF
>TRBJ1-5|NA|TRBV15|NA
TGTGCCACCAGCAGAGATCGGGGAAGGAATCAGCCCCAGCATTTT
CATSRDRGRNQPQHF
>TRBJ2-1|NA|TRBV7-9|many
TGTGCCAGCAGCTTAGCGCCCCCGAGTCAGGATGAGCAGTTCTTC
CASSLAPPSQDEQFF
>TRBJ1-2|NA|TRBV7-8|NA
TGTGCCAGCAGCTTAGGCGGGGGTGGTGGCTACACCTTC
CASSLGGGGGYTF
>TRBJ2-7|TRBD1|TRBV29-1|NA
TGCAGCGTTGCTCTAGGGACAGGGAACTACGAGCAGTACTTC
CSVALGTGNYEQYF
>TRBJ2-7|NA|TRBV7-9|NA
TGTGCCAGCAGCAAAGACGGAAGATACGAGCAGTACTTC
CASSKDGRYEQYF
>TRBJ2-7|NA|TRBV20-1|few
TGCAGTGCTAGAAATGAGGGCATCCACGAGCAGTACTTC
CSARNEGIHEQYF
>TRBJ2-1|NA|TRBV2|NA
TGTGCCAGCAGTGAGGAGATGCCAGGGTCCTACAATGAGCAGTTCTTC
CASSEEMPGSYNEQFF
>TRBJ1-1|NA|TRBV2|NA
TGTGCCAGCAGTCGAACGATCACTTCTGAAGCTTTCTTT
CASSRTITSEAFF
>TRBJ1-2|NA|TRBV5-1|NA
TGCGCCAGCAGCTTGGGACAGTATAACTATGGCTACACCTTC
CASSLGQYNYGYTF
>TRBJ2-1|TRBD2|TRBV29-1|NA
TGCAGCGTTGAGCGGGGGGGATACAATGAGCAGTTCTTC
CSVERGGYNEQFF
>TRBJ2-7|TRBD1|TRBV20-1|NA
TGCAGTCACCGGGACAGGGATACCTACGAGCAGTACTTC
CSHRDRDTYEQYF
>TRBJ2-5|NA|TRBV7-8|few
TGTGCCAGCAGCTTGTGGGGGATCAAGGAGACCCAGTACTTC
CASSLWGIKETQYF
>TRBJ2-5|TRBD2|TRBV4-3|NA
TGCGCCAGCAGCCAGGGAGCTAGCGGTCAAGAGACCCAGTACTTC
CASSQGASGQETQYF
>TRBJ2-7|TRBD1|TRBV7-2|NA
TGTGCCAGCAGCTCGGACAGGGGGTCCTACGAGCAGTACTTC
CASSSDRGSYEQYF
>TRBJ1-2|NA|TRBV19|many
TGTGCCAGTAGTCCAAATCTCTATGGCTACACCTTC
CASSPNLYGYTF
>TRBJ2-7|TRBD1|TRBV2|NA
TGTGCCAGCAGCGTCGGGACAGGGCCTCCCTACGAGCAGTACTTC
CASSVGTGPPYEQYF
>TRBJ1-2|NA|TRBV5-1|NA
TGCGCCAGCAGCTTGGGGCAGGGGAGTTATGGCTACACCTTC
CASSLGQGSYGYTF
>TRBJ1-1|TRBD1|TRBV19|NA
TGTGCCAGTAGTGGACAGGTTAGCACTGAAGCTTTCTTT
CASSGQVSTEAFF
>TRBJ1-2|TRBD1|TRBV12-3/TRBV12-4|once
TGTGCCAGCAGTTTGGGGGACAGGGCCAATACCTTC
CASSLGDRANTF
>TRBJ1-1|NA|TRBV19|few
TGTGCCAGTACGGGGAACACTGAAGCTTTCTTT
CASTGNTEAFF
>TRBJ2-6|TRBD2|TRBV2|NA
TGTGCCAGCCGTTTCGCGGGAGTTTCTGGGGCCAACGTCCTGACTTTC
CASRFAGVSGANVLTF
>TRBJ2-7|NA|TRBV7-2|NA
TGTGCCAGCAGCCCCCCTGTCGACGAGCAGTACTTC
CASSPPVDEQYF
>TRBJ2-3|NA|TRBV19|NA
TGTGCCAGTAGTAGCAGGGATACAGATACGCAGTATTTT
CASSSRDTDTQYF
>TRBJ2-7|NA|TRBV20-1|NA
TGCAGTGCTAGATACTTCGGGGCGGGAAGATTTCGCGAGCAGTACTTC
CSARYFGAGRFREQYF
>TRBJ2-7|NA|TRBV7-9|NA
TGTGCCAGCAGCGAAACGAGACTGCCCTTTTACGAGCAGTACTTC
CASSETRLPFYEQYF
>TRBJ2-5|NA|TRBV7-2|few
TGTGCCAGCAGCTTAGCAGGCGGTAAAGAGACCCAGTACTTC
CASSLAGGKETQYF
>TRBJ1-4|NA|TRBV6-2/TRBV6-3|NA
TGTGCCAGCAGTTACCCGGAGGCAACTAATGAAAAACTGTTTTTT
CASSYPEATNEKLFF
>TRBJ2-3|TRBD2|TRBV6-4|many
TGTGCCAGCAGTGACCGACTAGCGGGAGCAGATACGCAGTATTTT
CASSDRLAGADTQYF
>TRBJ2-7|NA|TRBV6-5|many
TGTGCCAGCAGTTCGCGACAGAGGGTTAACTACGAGCAGTACTTC
CASSSRQRVNYEQYF
>TRBJ2-5|TRBD1|TRBV7-3|once
TGTGCCAGCAGCCTCGGAGGGGCCGGGACAGGGAATAGAGAGACCCAGTACTTC
CASSLGGAGTGNRETQYF
>TRBJ2-2|TRBD2|TRBV19|NA
TGTGCCAGTAGTAACCCTAGCGGGGTAACCGGGGAGCTGTTTTTT
CASSNPSGVTGELFF
>TRBJ2-1|NA|TRBV10-3|NA
TGTGCCATCAGTGATATGTACCCGCGGGATGAGCAGTTCTTC
CAISDMYPRDEQFF
>TRBJ1-6|NA|TRBV2|NA
TGTGCCAGTCGCTGGTCAGGGCTTAATTCACCCCTCCACTTT
CASRWSGLNSPLHF
>TRBJ2-2|NA|TRBV25-1|NA
TGTGCCAGCAGTGATGGTACGCACACCGGGGAGCTGTTTTTT
CASSDGTHTGELFF
>TRBJ2-5|NA|TRBV9|NA
TGTGCCAGCAGCGTAGGGGCAGCCCAAGAGACCCAGTACTTC
CASSVGAAQETQYF
>TRBJ2-5|NA|TRBV25-1|once
TGTGCCAGCAGTTGGGGGCCCAAGGAGACCCAGTACTTC
CASSWGPKETQYF
>TRBJ2-2|NA|TRBV15|NA
TGTGCCACCAGCAGAGCCACCGGGGAGCGGTTTTTT
CATSRATGERFF
>TRBJ2-1|NA|TRBV7-2|NA
TGTGCCAGCAGACTCCGGGCTTCGGAGCAGTTCTTC
CASRLRASEQFF
>TRBJ2-7|TRBD2|TRBV20-1|NA
TGCAGTGCTGAAAATCCGGGACTAGCGGGGGACGAGCAGTACTTC
CSAENPGLAGDEQYF
>TRBJ2-3|TRBD1|TRBV5-1|NA
TGCGCCAGCAGCTTGGACAGGGGGCGAGATACGCAGTATTTT
CASSLDRGRDTQYF
>TRBJ2-7|TRBD2|TRBV10-3|NA
TGTGCCATCAGCGCGACTAGCGGGGGTTACGAGCAGTACTTC
CAISATSGGYEQYF